This TCR beta chain was retrieved from a study of blood T cell repertoires in COVID-19 (dated by TCRdb to the early 2020s). In terms of the full investigation: Samples covering the acute and convalescent phases of COVID-19 were provided by collaborators in the United States, Italy and Spain. The repertoires were made available in a free public database intended to serve as a resource for research on the immune response to SARS-CoV-2. The prospective study material was composed of cDNA or gDNA derived from T cells, B-cell-depleted T cells, or PBMCs. The samples were drawn from two sources: the first 160 participants of the ongoing ImmuneRACE study, and 1,200 or so subjects contributed by 6 global collaborators. Deeply sampled blood TCRbeta repertoires from subjects exposed to, actively infected with, or recovered from COVID-19 were included in the dataset. Where HLA class I and class II types were available, the types were taken from metadata supplied by the sample provider, not from assay-based typing. Sample metadata almost always included a de-identified subject ID, COVID-19 status, age in years and sex.

TCRbeta CDR3 regions were amplified from genomic DNA by means of the immunoSEQ Assay, a bias-controlled multiplex PCR. The authors' analysis ran thus. The number of nucleated cells in each sample was estimated by amplification of reference gene primers within the assay. To quantify the absolute abundance of each unique TCRbeta CDR3 rearrangement, sequence reads were collapsed and filtered. For each sample, productive Simpson clonality was calculated as the square root of Simpson's diversity index across productive rearrangements. TCRdb took over this immuneACCESS table, retaining in-frame rearrangements with V and J assigned. Such tables are incomplete; in checked studies, under half of the missing clones stem from an unresolved V gene, and the remainder is unexplained. The V and J calls and the clone size are those of that table, but D and trimming were determined from the DNA. For this sample the table gives some 58,000 clones, of which approximately 83% were detected only once. The top ten hold about 10% of the sample.

The CDR3 measures 18 amino acids from cysteine to phenylalanine. The entry retains the CDR3 DNA only, 54 bases that are in frame from base 1. V is cut back by 3 bases and J by 7 bases, with 18 bases in the junction unmatched. Based on the germline V gene (reference sequence), the CDR1 and CDR2 sequences are LNHDA and SQIVND. In Seattle, one collaborating source enrolled patients while the infection was active and tracked those patients longitudinally over the course of disease. Each collaborating institution followed its own protocols to collect whole blood in K2EDTA tubes. Collaborator samples were shipped for TCRbeta analysis as frozen whole blood, isolated PBMCs, or DNA extracted from either sample type. As regards this clone: It has no known antigen specificity. The sample holds no much larger clone one base away, and base qualities are not on file.

Study-level results and caveats: How much clinical and demographic metadata was included differed by source and by participant, and the metadata was provided uncurated.

This TCR was recovered from a man between 45 and 60 years old with COVID-19, enrolled during active disease. What was sequenced was peripheral blood. In this chain, TRBV19 is recombined with TRBJ2-1; 7 junctional bases match TRBD2. The CDR3 protein is CASSMKPSGGVGLNEQFF. In nucleotide form, the sequence is TGTGCCAGTAGTATGAAGCCTAGCGGAGGTGTTGGTTTGAATGAGCAGTTCTTC. The entire variable domain, with the stretches around the CDR3 drawn from the reference TRBV19 and TRBJ2-1 proteins, is DGGITQSPKYLFRKEGQNVTLSCEQNLNHDAMYWYRQDPGQGLRLIYYSQIVNDFQKGDIAEGYSVSREKKESFPLTVTSAQKNPTAFYLCASSMKPSGGVGLNEQFFGPGTRLTVL.